This T cell receptor beta chain comes out of a study of beta chain features in type 1 diabetes. This clone was seen a handful of times. Its antigen remains unidentified. All of the isolated RNA was reverse transcribed, so expressed TCRB transcripts were sequenced. TCRdb's copy holds only in-frame clones and misses some; the assay was immunoSEQ multiplex PCR. The data hold some 160,000 clones, with approximately 10% observed a single time. Notes on the study in general: When Type 1 diabetes patients were examined, their TCRB CDR3s proved moderately but significantly shorter in all four CD4+ subsets.

The CDR3 consists of 17 residues. Germline loops: CDR1 SEHNR, CDR2 FQNEAQ (reference sequence). Trimming removed 5 bases from V and 0 bases from J, with 14 bases in between. Sequencing was performed on central memory CD4+ T cells from blood. This chain connects TRBV7-9 to TRBJ2-6; a possible D gene is TRBD1 (6 bases). This receptor was identified in a woman between 25 and 40 years old with type 1 diabetes. The CDR3 sequence: CASSQRRTASGANVLTF. For the CDR3, the DNA is TGTGCCAGCAGCCAACGCCGGACAGCCTCTGGGGCCAACGTCCTGACTTTC.